Sequencing of this T cell receptor (delta chain) was carried out in a study of delta chain sequences of gamma delta T cells (dated by TCRdb to about 2017). The method behind the library was PCR. For sequencing, an Illumina MiSeq was employed. TCRdb called clones anew from the public reads via CATT; matching DNA rows were later pooled. Present in this sample are 3,000 or so delta-chain clones, roughly three fifths of which were seen just once. Roughly 55% of the sample comes from the top ten. At the junction V is shortened by 3 bases and J by 2 bases; bases outside the gene matches: 6. Measured from the cysteine to the phenylalanine, the CDR3 is 15 residues long. Kept here is only the CDR3 DNA, which spans 45 bases and is read in frame from base 1. Based on the germline V gene, the CDR1 and CDR2 sequences are GEAIGNYY and EKD. Note on this clone: Its antigen is not yet known. TCRdb's protein for this DNA is that of a much larger clone and differs from the translation at residue 5, likely a read error; the protein shown is the DNA translation.

The sequenced sample was a tumor sample. The receptor comes from a human donor with breast cancer. Recombination linked TRDV2 to TRDJ1; 9 central nucleotides agree with TRDD3. Here the CDR3 is given as CACDAWGMGTDKLIF. The nucleotide sequence reads TGTGCCTGTGACGCCTGGGGGATGGGAACCGATAAACTCATCTTT.